This TCR beta chain was retrieved from a study of glioma-infiltrating T cells after dendritic cell vaccination listed by TCRdb under 2016. General notes on the study: Of the 15 glioblastoma patients in the cohort, all drawn from Phase I and II dendritic cell vaccination trials, 9 were newly diagnosed and 6 had recurrent disease. Tumor-infiltrating lymphocyte content was quantified and tumor and blood repertoires were compared in dendritic cell-vaccinated glioblastoma patients by deep sequencing of TCR beta CDR3 regions. Survival after dendritic cell vaccination was correlated with TCR sequencing metrics, such as TIL content and the overlap between tumor and blood repertoires. Between about 2002 and 2013, patients were given autologous tumor lysate-pulsed dendritic cell vaccination. Each patient got three intradermal injections of the dendritic cell vaccine, spaced at biweekly intervals, in the arm below the axilla. To make the vaccine, monocyte-derived dendritic cells were cultured for six to eight days with IL-4 and GM-CSF and then pulsed overnight with autologous tumor lysate. On the study overall, not on this receptor specifically: The TCR overlap response model with three groups was called speculative and said to need prospective validation. Higher estimated pretreatment TIL content predicted longer time to progression and overall survival after dendritic cell vaccination. No direct relationship between TCR clonality and survival was found, suggesting that a diverse polyclonal response may matter. The cohort was small and heterogeneous, only a few patients had full blood and tumor sets, and even fewer had initial-recurrent tumor pairs.

In the paper's terms, the time point label means: after dendritic cell vaccination, including at tumor progression/relapse. Patients were selected for having adequate residual fresh-frozen tumor tissue and more than two years of available survival data. An isocitrate dehydrogenase mutation was not carried by any of the glioblastoma patients, although molecular status was otherwise variable. PBMC were collected before vaccination, two weeks after the third vaccination, and at tumor progression if progression occurred. Genomic DNA was extracted with the Qiagen DNeasy Blood extraction Kit. This clone was seen a handful of times. Its antigen is currently not known. The record has no base qualities; no much larger clone is one base away. The immunoSEQ assay amplified TCRB CDR3 regions from roughly 2 micrograms of genomic DNA, or from all available DNA when less than that amount was available. The multiplex PCR employed 60 forward primers targeting TCR V beta segments and 13 reverse primers targeting J beta segments. Synthetic control templates were spiked into each sample at limiting dilution to estimate reads per starting template. The Illumina HiSeq System generated 87 bp sequencing reads. The study's processing was this. PCR and sequencing errors were removed by a nearest neighbor algorithm that merged closely related sequences. TCR overlap was measured as the percentage of unique tumor TCR beta sequences also present in the same patient's peripheral blood. TCRdb stores this immuneACCESS table with in-frame sequences only. Part of the clones is absent; in the studies checked, under half of the shortfall reflects unresolved V genes, and no reason is known for the rest. Clone size and the V and J calls come from that table; the DNA yielded D and trimming. The sample profile shows 70,000 to 95,000 clones; about nine tenths of them were found once. Of the sample, about 2.2% falls within the top ten clones.

CDR1 and CDR2 are read off the germline V gene as MGHRA and YSYEKL. From cysteine to phenylalanine, the CDR3 is 13 amino acids long. Of the read, only the CDR3 DNA is kept; its 39 bases are in frame from base 1. V and J are trimmed by 7 bases and 2 bases, and the gene matches miss 3 bases of the junction. This clonotype was sampled from a human donor with glioblastoma. The source material was blood, sampled after dendritic cell vaccination. Here the chain combines TRBV4-1 and TRBJ2-7, and 9 junctional nucleotides match TRBD1. The CDR3 region: CASTGQGTYEQYF. The DNA reads TGCGCCAGCACCGGACAGGGGACCTACGAGCAGTACTTC.